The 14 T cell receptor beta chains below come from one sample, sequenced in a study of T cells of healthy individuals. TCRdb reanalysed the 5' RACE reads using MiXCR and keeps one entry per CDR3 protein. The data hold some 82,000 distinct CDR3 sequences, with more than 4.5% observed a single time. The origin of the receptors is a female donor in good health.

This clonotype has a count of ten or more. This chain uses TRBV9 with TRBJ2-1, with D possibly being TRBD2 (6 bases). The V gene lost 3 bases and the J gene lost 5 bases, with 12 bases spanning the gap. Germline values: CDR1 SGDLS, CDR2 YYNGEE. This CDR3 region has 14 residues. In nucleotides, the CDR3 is TGTGCCAGCAGCGCACACGGAGGGAACAATGAGCAGTTCTTC. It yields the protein CASSAHGGNNEQFF.

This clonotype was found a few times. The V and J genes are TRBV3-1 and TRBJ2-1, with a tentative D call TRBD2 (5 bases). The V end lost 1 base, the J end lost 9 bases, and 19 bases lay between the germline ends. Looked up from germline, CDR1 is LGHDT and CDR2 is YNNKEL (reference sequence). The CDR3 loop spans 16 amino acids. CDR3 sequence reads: CASSQARTLQAAEQFF. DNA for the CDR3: TGTGCCAGCAGCCAAGCTAGGACCCTCCAAGCGGCTGAGCAGTTCTTC.

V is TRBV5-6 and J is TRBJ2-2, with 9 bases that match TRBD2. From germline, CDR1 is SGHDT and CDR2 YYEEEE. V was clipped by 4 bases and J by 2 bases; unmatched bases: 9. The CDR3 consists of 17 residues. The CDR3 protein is CASSGTSSGKNTGELFF. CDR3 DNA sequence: TGTGCCAGCAGCGGGACCTCTAGCGGGAAAAACACCGGGGAGCTGTTTTTT.

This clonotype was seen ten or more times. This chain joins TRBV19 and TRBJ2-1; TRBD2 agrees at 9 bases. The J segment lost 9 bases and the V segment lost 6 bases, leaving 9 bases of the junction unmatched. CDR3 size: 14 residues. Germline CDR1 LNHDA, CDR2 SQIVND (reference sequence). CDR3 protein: CASRGGGARSEQFF. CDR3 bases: TGTGCCAGTAGGGGCGGGGGGGCTCGCAGTGAGCAGTTCTTC.

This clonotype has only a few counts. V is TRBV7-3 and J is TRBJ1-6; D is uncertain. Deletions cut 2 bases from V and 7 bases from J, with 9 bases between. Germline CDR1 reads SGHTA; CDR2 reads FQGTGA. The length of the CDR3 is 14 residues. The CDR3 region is CASSLGGVNSPLHF. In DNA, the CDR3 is TGTGCCAGCAGCTTAGGCGGGGTAAATTCACCCCTCCACTTT.

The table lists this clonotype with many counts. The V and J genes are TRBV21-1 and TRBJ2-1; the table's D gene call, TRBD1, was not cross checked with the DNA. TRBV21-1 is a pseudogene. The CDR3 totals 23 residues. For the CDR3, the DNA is TGTGCCAGCAGCACCCGGGACAGGATGCCTTGGTTCCCCCGACTAGCGGGCTACAATGAGCAGTTCTTC. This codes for CASSTRDRMPWFPRLAGYNEQFF.

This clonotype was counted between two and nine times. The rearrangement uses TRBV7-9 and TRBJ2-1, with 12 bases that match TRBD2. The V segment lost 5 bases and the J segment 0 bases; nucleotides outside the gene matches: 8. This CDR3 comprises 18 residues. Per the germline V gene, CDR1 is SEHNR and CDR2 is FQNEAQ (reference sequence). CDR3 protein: CASSRGTSGQSSYNEQFF. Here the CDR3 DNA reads TGTGCCAGCAGCCGTGGGACTAGCGGGCAGAGCTCCTACAATGAGCAGTTCTTC.

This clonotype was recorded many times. CDR3 DNA: TGTGCCAGCAGCCCCTCGGGGGTCCTCTTCCTAGTCGGGGCCAACGTCCTGACTTTC. Translation gives CASSPSGVLFLVGANVLTF. The rearrangement links TRBV6-5 to TRBJ2-6; a possible D gene is TRBD2 (6 bases). Trimming shortened V by 6 bases and J by 4 bases, and 25 bases separated the two germline ends. The CDR3 is made up of 19 amino acids. From germline, CDR1 is MNHEY and CDR2 SVGAGI.

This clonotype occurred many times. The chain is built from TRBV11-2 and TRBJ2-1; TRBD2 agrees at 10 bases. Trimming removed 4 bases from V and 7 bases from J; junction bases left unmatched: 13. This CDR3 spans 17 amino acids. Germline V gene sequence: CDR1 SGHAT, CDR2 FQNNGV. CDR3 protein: CASSSISSGSSVNEQFF. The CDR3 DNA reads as TGTGCCAGCAGCTCAATATCTAGCGGGAGTAGTGTAAATGAGCAGTTCTTC.

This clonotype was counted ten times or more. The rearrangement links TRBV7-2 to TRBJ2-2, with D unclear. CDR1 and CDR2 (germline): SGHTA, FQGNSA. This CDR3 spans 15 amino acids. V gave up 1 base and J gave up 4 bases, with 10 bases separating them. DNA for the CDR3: TGTGCCAGCAGCTTAGAATTGCGAGCCACCGGGGAGCTGTTTTTT. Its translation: CASSLELRATGELFF.

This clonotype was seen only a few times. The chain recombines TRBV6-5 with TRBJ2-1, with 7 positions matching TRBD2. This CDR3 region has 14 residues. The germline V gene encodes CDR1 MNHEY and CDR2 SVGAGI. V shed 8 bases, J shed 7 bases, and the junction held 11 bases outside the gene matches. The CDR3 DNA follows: TGTGCCAGCCATTTAGGCGGGAGACGAAATGAGCAGTTCTTC. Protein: CASHLGGRRNEQFF.

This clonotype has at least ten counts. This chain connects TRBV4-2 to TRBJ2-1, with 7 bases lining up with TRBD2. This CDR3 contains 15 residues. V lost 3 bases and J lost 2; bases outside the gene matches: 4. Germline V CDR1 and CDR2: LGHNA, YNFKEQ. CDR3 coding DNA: TGTGCCAGCAGCCAGAGGACTAGAACCTACAATGAGCAGTTCTTC. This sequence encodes CASSQRTRTYNEQFF.

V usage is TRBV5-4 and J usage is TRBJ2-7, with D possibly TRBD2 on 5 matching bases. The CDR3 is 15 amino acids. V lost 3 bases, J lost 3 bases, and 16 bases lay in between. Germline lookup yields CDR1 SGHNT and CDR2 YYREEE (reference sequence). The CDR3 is CASSSSAGTNYEQYF. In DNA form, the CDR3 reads TGTGCCAGCAGCTCATCGGCGGGCACAAACTACGAGCAGTACTTC.

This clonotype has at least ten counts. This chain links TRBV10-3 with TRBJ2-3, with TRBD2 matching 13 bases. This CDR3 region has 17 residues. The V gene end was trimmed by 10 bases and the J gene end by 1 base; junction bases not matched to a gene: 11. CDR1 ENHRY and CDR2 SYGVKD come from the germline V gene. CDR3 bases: TGTGCCACCGGACTAGCGGGAGCCCTCGAACGCACAGATACGCAGTATTTT. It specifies CATGLAGALERTDTQYF.